The 19 T cell receptor beta chains listed next were all sequenced from one sample in a study of spatial heterogeneity in lung cancer. TCRdb analysed the 5' RACE reads with MiXCR anew, one entry per CDR3 protein. The sample holds under 10,000 distinct CDR3 sequences, roughly 3.5% seen once. Time point meaning: blood taken at disease recurrence. From tumor, nontumor lung or frozen PBMC, whole RNA was taken unsorted for sequencing. Material: PBMCs, obtained at recurrence. The receptor source for this set is a female donor with early-stage non-small cell lung cancer.

On this clonotype itself: Because this beta chain is a stray read in a library intended to capture alpha chains, its abundance should not be given much weight. CDR3 sequence (DNA): TGTGCCATCAGTGAGTCGATAGCGGTGACCTACAATGAGCAGTTCTTC. This sequence encodes CAISESIAVTYNEQFF. The rearrangement uses TRBV10-3 and TRBJ2-1; tentative D call: TRBD2 (6 bases). The CDR3 has 16 residues. Germline-derived CDR1 and CDR2 are ENHRY and SYGVKD. V was shortened by 0 bases and J by 2 bases, with 11 bases between the two germline ends.

This clonotype has at least ten counts. The size of this beta chain means little, since it is a stray read in a library made for alpha chains. The rearrangement joins TRBV18 to TRBJ1-1, with 9 bases identical to TRBD1. Germline V lookup: CDR1 KGHSH, CDR2 LQKENI. The CDR3 is 14 amino acids. Trimming removed 2 bases from V and 10 bases from J; junction bases left unmatched: 8. In DNA form, the CDR3 reads TGTGCCAGCTCACCAGAAGGACAGGGGTCGTCAGCTTTCTTT. This sequence encodes CASSPEGQGSSAFF.

This clonotype was detected ten times or more. For a library built for alpha chains, this beta chain is a stray read; little rests on its size. The chain employs TRBV7-8 and TRBJ2-5; D ambiguous. The ends were cut back, 2 bases at V and 2 bases at J, with 15 bases in the middle. Germline V gives CDR1 SGHVS, CDR2 FQNEAQ. The CDR3 has 16 amino acids. The CDR3 DNA sequence: TGTGCCAGCAGCTTAAAACCCTGGCAGGATCAAGAGACCCAGTACTTC. Translating it yields CASSLKPWQDQETQYF.

This clonotype was observed many times. This beta chain turned up in a library designed for alpha chains; as an off-target read, its abundance says little. CDR3: CASSERKGYTF. CDR3 DNA: TGTGCCAGCAGTGAACGAAAAGGCTACACCTTC. This chain joins TRBV6-1 and TRBJ1-2; D remains ambiguous. From germline, CDR1 is MNHNS and CDR2 SASEGT. The V gene lost 2 bases and the J gene lost 8 bases, with 6 bases spanning the gap. The CDR3 extends over 11 amino acids.

In its sample, this clonotype is medium-sized (0.01 to 0.1%). It is unclear where the CDR3 begins or ends on the DNA, so no DNA is shown, and the CDR3 is as TCRdb lists it. This beta chain is a stray read from a library made for alpha chains; its abundance is not meaningful. The rearrangement links TRBV21-1 to TRBJ1-5; TRBD1, the table's D call, lacks a check against the DNA. TRBV21-1 is labeled a pseudogene. Inclusive of both ends, the CDR3 amounts to 15 amino acids. This CDR3 is CASSKVATGSQPQHF.

Judged by abundance, this clonotype is medium-sized. This beta chain slipped into a library made for alpha chains as a stray read, so its size is not meaningful. The chain combines TRBV3-1 with TRBJ2-3, with TRBD2 identical over 9 bases. The trim removed 0 bases at V and 6 bases at J, leaving 10 bases unmatched. This CDR3 contains 17 residues. Germline V CDR1 and CDR2: LGHDT, YNNKEL (reference sequence). The CDR3 spells CASSQDVSGGLWDTQYF. CDR3 DNA sequence: TGTGCCAGCAGCCAAGATGTTAGCGGGGGTCTCTGGGATACGCAGTATTTT.

The table lists this clonotype with many counts. Since the library was made to target alpha chains, this beta chain is a stray read and its abundance is not meaningful. The chain uses TRBV7-9 and TRBJ2-2, with 10 bases lining up with TRBD1. CDR3 length equals 17 residues. The germline V gene encodes CDR1 SEHNR and CDR2 FQNEAQ (reference sequence). Trimming removed 3 bases from V and 0 bases from J; junction bases left unmatched: 4. CDR3 DNA: TGTGCCAGCAGCTTTCCGGACAGGGGGGCGAACACCGGGGAGCTGTTTTTT. This encodes CASSFPDRGANTGELFF.

This clonotype showed up many times. Since it is a stray read in a library aimed at alpha chains, this beta chain has a size that is not meaningful. The gene calls are TRBV2 and TRBJ2-3; 8 nucleotides match TRBD1. Germline V gene sequence: CDR1 SNHLY, CDR2 FYNNEI. The CDR3 extends over 17 amino acids. The trim removed 7 bases at V and 1 base at J, leaving 13 bases unmatched. The CDR3 DNA is TGTGCCAGCACTCGAACGGGGACAGGAGGTGGCACAGATACGCAGTATTTT. This gives the protein CASTRTGTGGGTDTQYF. Looking up the rest from reference TRBV2 and TRBJ2-3 gives the full variable domain: EPEVTQTPSHQVTQMGQEVILRCVPISNHLYFYWYRQILGQKVEFLVSFYNNEISEKSEIFDDQFSVERPDGSNFTLKIRSTKLEDSAMYFCASTRTGTGGGTDTQYFGPGTRLTVL.

This clonotype rates as medium-sized. This beta chain was picked up by a library intended for alpha chains and is off target, so its count carries little meaning. The genes are TRBV5-1 and TRBJ1-1, with D possibly being TRBD1 (5 bases). CDR3 length: 13 residues. V lost 4 bases and J lost 5, with 12 bases in between. CDR1 and CDR2 (germline): SGHRS, YFSETQ. CDR3 region: CASSMGRETEAFF. CDR3 DNA sequence: TGCGCCAGCAGCATGGGCAGGGAAACTGAAGCTTTCTTT.

With regard to this clonotype: The size of this beta chain means little, since it is a stray read in a library made for alpha chains. This sequence joins TRBV18 and TRBJ1-1; D not certain. The CDR3 consists of 12 residues. Trimming removed 2 bases from V and 5 bases from J, with 6 bases in between. CDR1 and CDR2 from the germline V gene are KGHSH and LQKENI. The CDR3 nucleotides read TGTGCCAGCTCACCAATGGGGACTGAAGCTTTCTTT. This translates into CASSPMGTEAFF.

This clonotype was recorded many times. The library was prepared for alpha chains; this beta chain is a stray read, so its frequency means little. The rearrangement uses TRBV21-1 and TRBJ2-5. TRBV21-1 counts as a pseudogene. The CDR3 extends over 13 amino acids. The CDR3 loop is CASSTRSQETQYF. The CDR3 bases are TGTGCCAGCAGCACCCGGTCCCAAGAGACCCAGTACTTC.

This clonotype was seen many times. This beta chain lies outside the target of a library built for alpha chains; its clone size means little. The chain joins TRBV7-8 to TRBJ2-5; 8 bases match TRBD2. This CDR3 region has 16 residues. V was pared by 2 bases and J by 4 bases, with 9 bases of the junction left unmatched. Germline V gene data show CDR1 as SGHVS and CDR2 as FQNEAQ. This chain's CDR3 is CASSLRAGGARETQYF. CDR3 DNA sequence: TGTGCCAGCAGCTTAAGGGCCGGGGGGGCAAGAGAGACCCAGTACTTC.

This clonotype was observed at least ten times. Because this beta chain is a stray read in a library intended to capture alpha chains, its abundance should not be given much weight. J is TRBJ1-2 and V is TRBV20-1; D not resolved. The CDR3 runs to 13 residues. The V end was cut by 1 base, the J end by 1 base, with 7 bases between. The V gene's germline CDR1 is DFQATT and CDR2 SNEGSKA (reference sequence). CDR3: CSARVQVNYGYTF. CDR3 nucleotide sequence: TGCAGTGCTAGAGTCCAGGTTAACTATGGCTACACCTTC.

This clonotype was seen at least ten times. As an off-target read in a library built for alpha chains, this beta chain has a frequency of little significance. The chain joins TRBV25-1 to TRBJ1-4; D perhaps matches TRBD1 (5 bases). This CDR3 contains 12 residues. CDR1 and CDR2 (germline): MGHDK, SYGVNS. V was pared by 8 bases and J by 5 bases, with 9 bases between. The CDR3 nucleotides read TGTGCCAGCTCGGGGCAGAATGAAAAACTGTTTTTT. Translating it yields CASSGQNEKLFF. Variable domain in full (rest from reference TRBV25-1 and TRBJ1-4): EADIYQTPRYLVIGTGKKITLECSQTMGHDKMYWYQQDPGMELHLIHYSYGVNSTEKGDLSSESTVSRIRTEHFPLTLESARPSHTSQYLCASSGQNEKLFFGSGTQLSVL.

This clonotype was observed many times. As an off-target read in a library built for alpha chains, this beta chain has a frequency of little significance. The rearrangement uses TRBV6-5 and TRBJ2-6; either TRBD1 or TRBD2 may supply D (7 bases each). Deletions cut 0 bases from V and 1 base from J, with 19 bases between. The CDR3 loop spans 20 amino acids. Germline V gives CDR1 MNHEY, CDR2 SVGAGI. The CDR3 spells CASSYSGEGRGSSGANVLTF. The CDR3 DNA sequence: TGTGCCAGCAGTTACTCTGGGGAGGGCAGGGGGTCGTCTGGGGCCAACGTCCTGACTTTC.

This clonotype was seen at least ten times. Within a library made for alpha chains, this beta chain is off target, and its count is uninformative. The chain is built from TRBV10-2 and TRBJ1-1; no firm D call. CDR1 is WSHSY and CDR2 is SAAADI in the germline V gene. V lost 6 bases, J lost 0 bases, and 8 bases lay in between. The CDR3 extends over 13 amino acids. The CDR3 DNA follows: TGCGCCAGCAGCTGGAAGATGAACACTGAAGCTTTCTTT. Translation gives CASSWKMNTEAFF.

Ten or more counts support this clonotype. The library was prepared for alpha chains; this beta chain is a stray read, so its frequency means little. This chain joins TRBV27 and TRBJ1-2, with D possibly matching TRBD1 (6 bases). V dropped 2 bases and J dropped 6 bases, with 7 bases sitting between them. The germline V gene has CDR1 MNHEY and CDR2 SMNVEV (reference sequence). This CDR3 region has 12 residues. For the CDR3, the DNA is TGTGCCAGCAGTTTAGGGGGCCATGGCTACACCTTC. Protein product: CASSLGGHGYTF.

The sample holds a few counts of this clonotype. The library was built for alpha chains, so this beta chain is an off-target read and its size means little. This chain uses TRBV7-6 with TRBJ1-3; TRBD1 matches at 7 bases. Looked up from germline, CDR1 is SGHVS and CDR2 is FNYEAQ. J was trimmed by 3 bases and V by 1 base; bases with no gene match: 9. CDR3 length equals 17 residues. CDR3 sequence (DNA): TGTGCCAGCAGCTTAGGTGTCGCAGGGGGAGGTGGAAACACCATATATTTT. Translation: CASSLGVAGGGGNTIYF.

This clonotype has ten or more counts. This beta chain is off target for a library built for alpha chains, so its abundance means little. V is TRBV28 and J is TRBJ1-2; 7 nucleotides agree with TRBD1. Unmatched junction bases numbered 10, after V lost 4 bases and J lost 8 bases. The CDR3 consists of 14 residues. Germline assignment: CDR1 MDHEN and CDR2 SYDVKM. CDR3 nucleotides: TGTGCCAGCAGTTCCCTACAGGGGATACAGGGCTACACCTTC. Translation: CASSSLQGIQGYTF.